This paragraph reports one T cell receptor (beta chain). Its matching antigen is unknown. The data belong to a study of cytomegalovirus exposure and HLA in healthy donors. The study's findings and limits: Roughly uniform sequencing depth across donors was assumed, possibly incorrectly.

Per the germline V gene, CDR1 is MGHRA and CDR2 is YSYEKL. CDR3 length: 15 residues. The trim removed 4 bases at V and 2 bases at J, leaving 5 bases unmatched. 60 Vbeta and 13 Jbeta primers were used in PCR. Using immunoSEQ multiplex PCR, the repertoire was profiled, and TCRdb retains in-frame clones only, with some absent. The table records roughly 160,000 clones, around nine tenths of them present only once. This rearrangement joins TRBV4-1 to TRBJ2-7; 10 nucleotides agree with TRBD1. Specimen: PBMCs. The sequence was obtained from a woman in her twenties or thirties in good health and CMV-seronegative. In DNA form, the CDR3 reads TGCGCCAGCAGCCGTGGGACAGGGGCCCCCTACGAGCAGTACTTC. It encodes CASSRGTGAPYEQYF.